The 20 T cell receptor beta chains given below trace back to one sample, sequenced in a study of identical twins. TCRdb reanalysed the 5' RACE reads using MiXCR and keeps one entry per CDR3 protein. The table lists over 500,000 distinct CDR3 sequences, approximately 22% of them singletons. This sample was also put to use in a study of T cells expressing NK-cell markers.

The sample comprised CD4+ T cells sorted from blood. Source of these receptors: a woman aged 18 to 35 in good health.

This clonotype was counted many times. V usage is TRBV5-6 and J usage is TRBJ2-2; D is unresolved. Per germline, CDR1 SGHDT and CDR2 YYEEEE. Trimming left V 4 bases short and J 5 bases short, with 15 bases between. The CDR3 contains 15 residues. The DNA of the CDR3 is TGTGCCAGCAGCCCGGAAGAGCTGTGGACCGGGGAGCTGTTTTTT. Its protein is CASSPEELWTGELFF.

The rearrangement uses TRBV5-1 and TRBJ2-5; unclear D gene. The CDR3 is made up of 13 amino acids. Germline CDR1 is SGHRS and CDR2 is YFSETQ. Trimming removed 2 bases from V and 5 bases from J, with 10 bases in between. CDR3: CASSFQGAETQYF. As DNA, the CDR3 is TGCGCCAGCAGCTTTCAAGGAGCCGAGACCCAGTACTTC.

The V gene is TRBV5-1, the J gene TRBJ2-1, with TRBD2 matching 11 bases. The germline gives CDR1 SGHRS, CDR2 YFSETQ. V lost 2 bases and J lost 7; bases outside the gene matches: 8. The CDR3 is 16 residues long. This CDR3 reads CASSFLGASGRNEQFF. The CDR3 DNA reads as TGCGCCAGCAGCTTCTTAGGCGCTAGCGGGAGGAATGAGCAGTTCTTC.

There are a few counts of this clonotype. The V call is TRBV12-3 or TRBV12-4, the J call TRBJ2-7; D remains unclear. The CDR3 length is 12 residues. V was cut by 3 bases and J by 3 bases, with 6 bases left in between. The CDR3 coding sequence is TGTGCCAGCAGTTTTCGGCGCTACGAGCAGTACTTC. It specifies CASSFRRYEQYF.

This clonotype was seen more than once but under ten times. The chain employs TRBV20-1 and TRBJ2-1, with 10 bases lining up with TRBD2. CDR3 length equals 11 residues. V lost 7 bases, J lost 13 bases, and 7 bases stayed unmatched. Germline CDR1 and CDR2: DFQATT and SNEGSKA (reference sequence). The chain's CDR3 is CSVEREGPQFF. Written as DNA, the CDR3 is TGCAGTGTGGAGCGGGAGGGCCCCCAGTTCTTC.

The chain employs TRBV7-3 and TRBJ1-6, with a possible D match to TRBD1 (5 bases). Trimming removed 3 bases at V and 6 bases at J, with 12 bases between. Germline CDR1 reads SGHTA; CDR2 reads FQGTGA. This CDR3 comprises 15 residues. Here the CDR3 reads CASSLTTVPNSPLHF. The CDR3 nucleotides are TGTGCCAGCAGCTTGACGACAGTTCCTAATTCACCCCTCCACTTT.

This rearrangement joins TRBV7-9 to TRBJ1-4; D not resolved. Germline-derived CDR1 and CDR2 are SEHNR and FQNEAQ (reference sequence). The CDR3 is 13 amino acids. DNA for the CDR3: TGTGCTAGCCAGAGGAGTCTAAATGAAAAACTGTTTTTT. Protein sequence: CASQRSLNEKLFF. The whole variable domain, remainder taken from reference TRBV7-9 and TRBJ1-4, is DTGVSQNPRHKITKRGQNVTFRCDPISEHNRLYWYRQTLGQGPEFLTYFQNEAQLEKSRLLSDRFSAERPKGSFSTLEIQRTEQGDSAMYLCASQRSLNEKLFFGSGTQLSVL.

Remarks on this clonotype: At one end the junction does not follow the germline gene, possibly because of a read error. This chain joins TRBV2 and TRBJ2-5; D possibly corresponds to TRBD2 (6 bases). The CDR3 runs 11 residues. Germline assignment: CDR1 SNHLY and CDR2 FYNNEI. The CDR3 DNA sequence: TGTGCCAGCAGTGAATCCCGGGGGTCCCACTTC. Protein sequence: CASSESRGSHF.

Only a few counts were recorded for this clonotype. DNA for the CDR3: TGCAGTGCTAGAGATCCCGGGGGAAACACCGGGGAGCTGTTTTTT. Protein product: CSARDPGGNTGELFF. The chain carries TRBV20-1 and TRBJ2-2, with a tentative D call TRBD2 (6 bases). Trimming cost V 0 bases and J 2 bases, with 10 bases left between them. There are 15 residues in the CDR3. Germline V gene lookup returns CDR1 DFQATT and CDR2 SNEGSKA (reference sequence).

V is TRBV7-9 and J is TRBJ2-3, with D unresolved. The CDR3 totals 14 residues. The V end was cut by 3 bases, the J end by 4 bases, with 11 bases between. Germline lookup yields CDR1 SEHNR and CDR2 FQNEAQ (reference sequence). CDR3 loop: CASSFGGHSDTQYF. CDR3 DNA sequence: TGTGCCAGCAGCTTTGGCGGTCACTCAGATACGCAGTATTTT.

J is TRBJ2-1 and V is TRBV7-9; no reliable D call. This CDR3 comprises 13 residues. V lost 2 bases, J lost 3 bases, and 5 bases lay in between. Germline loops: CDR1 SEHNR, CDR2 FQNEAQ (reference sequence). The CDR3 sequence: CASSLSIYNEQFF. In DNA, the CDR3 is TGTGCCAGCAGCTTATCCATCTACAATGAGCAGTTCTTC.

The V call is TRBV12-3 or TRBV12-4, the J call TRBJ1-2, with D possibly being TRBD1 (5 bases). The CDR3 extends over 14 amino acids. V was cut by 7 bases and J by 8 bases, with 20 bases left in between. The CDR3 DNA sequence: TGTGCCAGCACCGCTCCCAAAGGGGTTGGAGGCTACACCTTC. Translating it yields CASTAPKGVGGYTF.

This clonotype occurred a few times. The V and J genes are TRBV5-1 and TRBJ2-3; D not resolved. The CDR3 has 13 amino acids. CDR1 SGHRS and CDR2 YFSETQ come from the germline V gene. Trimming removed 5 bases at V and 2 bases at J, with 9 bases between. This chain's CDR3 is CASRADLTDTQYF. Here the CDR3 DNA reads TGCGCCAGCAGGGCAGACCTCACAGATACGCAGTATTTT.

The chain joins TRBV12-3 or TRBV12-4 to TRBJ2-1; D remains ambiguous. The CDR3 runs 13 residues. V was trimmed by 6 bases and J by 7 bases, leaving 13 bases between them. Here the CDR3 DNA reads TGTGCCAGCAGCCCCTTTCCCCCTAATGAGCAGTTCTTC. This sequence encodes CASSPFPPNEQFF.

The gene calls are TRBV12-3 or TRBV12-4 and TRBJ1-1; 8 nucleotides match TRBD1. V trimming: 1 base; J trimming: 12 bases; junction bases outside the gene matches: 16. The CDR3 sequence is 16 residues long. The CDR3 reads CASSLGVRTGRFETFF. The CDR3 DNA sequence: TGTGCCAGCAGTTTAGGGGTGAGGACAGGGCGATTCGAAACTTTCTTT.

This rearrangement joins TRBV2 to TRBJ2-2, with 12 bases aligning to TRBD1. This CDR3 is built from 12 residues. Germline V CDR1 and CDR2: SNHLY, FYNNEI. V was clipped by 11 bases and J by 6 bases; unmatched bases: 1. The CDR3, as DNA: TGTGCCGGGACAGGGGGCTCCGGGGAGCTGTTTTTT. This codes for CAGTGGSGELFF.

The chain employs TRBV6-4 and TRBJ1-3; D not certain. Between the trimmed V and J ends, which lost 7 bases and 1 base, there was a span of 11 bases. The CDR3 is 14 amino acids. Germline-derived CDR1 and CDR2 are MRHNA and SNTAGT. CDR3 DNA sequence: TGTGCCAGCAAGGCGGACCATTCTGGAAACACCATATATTTT. Protein sequence: CASKADHSGNTIYF.

In this sample, this clonotype turned up a few times. The chain has TRBV5-6 and TRBJ2-5; 7 positions agree with TRBD2. The germline V gene encodes CDR1 SGHDT and CDR2 YYEEEE. This CDR3 is built from 13 residues. Losses at the gene ends were 3 bases for V and 5 bases for J; bases not matched to a gene: 4. The CDR3 DNA reads TGTGCCAGCAGCTCGGAGCGGGGCGAGACCCAGTACTTC. Translation gives CASSSERGETQYF.

The chain joins TRBV20-1 to TRBJ1-1, with a possible D match to TRBD1 (5 bases). Germline V lookup: CDR1 DFQATT, CDR2 SNEGSKA (reference sequence). CDR3 size: 14 residues. V dropped 2 bases and J dropped 3 bases, with 13 bases sitting between them. This CDR3 reads CSARRGGGDTEAFF. The CDR3 DNA sequence: TGCAGTGCTAGACGGGGGGGTGGGGACACTGAAGCTTTCTTT.

The chain uses TRBV12-3 or TRBV12-4 and TRBJ2-2; no reliable D call. This CDR3 has 14 residues. The ends were cut back, 7 bases at V and 6 bases at J, with 15 bases in the middle. The CDR3: CASTDGPPAGELFF. The CDR3 DNA reads TGTGCCAGCACTGACGGGCCCCCGGCCGGGGAGCTGTTTTTT.